This T cell receptor beta chain was sequenced for a study of blood T cell repertoires in COVID-19. Study-wide context: Whether acute or convalescent, the COVID-19 samples came from the United States, Italy and Spain. PBMCs, B-cell-depleted T cells, or T cells provided the cDNA or gDNA that made up the material.

The data were produced by immunoSEQ multiplex PCR, yet TCRdb's version contains in-frame clones alone and is incomplete. Seen here are 150,000 to 200,000 clones, more than 75% observed once, and the top ten hold around 17%. The receptor comes from a man aged 55 to 70 with active or convalescent COVID-19. Sequenced material: peripheral blood.

The CDR3 DNA sequence: TGTGCCAGCAGCCGACTGAAACTAGCGGGAGTCTCTAGCACAGATACGCAGTATTTT. Translation gives CASSRLKLAGVSSTDTQYF. The chain uses TRBV5-4 and TRBJ2-3; 11 bases fit TRBD2. Germline V gene lookup returns CDR1 SGHNT and CDR2 YYREEE (reference sequence). The CDR3 length is 19 residues. Germline trimming cut 4 bases from V and 0 bases from J; bases unmatched to any gene: 13.